This T cell receptor beta chain was identified during a study of cytotoxic CD8 clonotypes in ibrutinib-treated CLL. Study-level background: Over 10 relapsed/refractory, some 14 treatment-naive; approximately 18 IGHV unmutated. After a median of about 70 months, roughly 14 patients stayed remitted and roughly 12 progressed; responses had been partial in some 25 and complete in 2. Notes on the study in general: Increased clonality at ibrutinib response gave way to a return toward baseline at progression.

About 2 micrograms of genomic DNA, which was extracted from cryopreserved PBMCs, served as the material used for the TCR beta libraries. Of note for this clone: The antigen is undetermined.

TCRdb's table, derived via immunoSEQ multiplex PCR, lists solely in-frame clones and lacks some. The table has about 92,000 clones, 60% to 80% seen once. This clonotype originated in a human donor with chronic lymphocytic leukemia. This specimen consisted of PBMCs, obtained after 24 months of ibrutinib treatment.

DNA of the CDR3: TGTGCCAGCAGCAAACTCCGGGACGGAGCCTACGAGCAGTACTTC. It is translated as CASSKLRDGAYEQYF. The chain carries TRBV21-1 and TRBJ2-7. TRBV21-1 is a recognized pseudogene. This CDR3 has 15 residues.